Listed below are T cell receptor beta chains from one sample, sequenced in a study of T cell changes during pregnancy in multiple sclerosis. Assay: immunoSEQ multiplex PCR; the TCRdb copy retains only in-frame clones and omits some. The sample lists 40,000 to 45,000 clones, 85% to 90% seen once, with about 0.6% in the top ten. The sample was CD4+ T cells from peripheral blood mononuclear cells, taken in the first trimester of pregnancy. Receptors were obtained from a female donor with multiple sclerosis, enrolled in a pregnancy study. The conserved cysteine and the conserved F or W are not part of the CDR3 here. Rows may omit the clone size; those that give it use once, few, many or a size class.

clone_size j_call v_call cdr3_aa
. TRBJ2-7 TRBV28 ASSFHRQVEQY
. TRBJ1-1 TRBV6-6 ASSSRGTEAF
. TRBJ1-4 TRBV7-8 ASSLARDRAREKLF
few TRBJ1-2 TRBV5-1 ASSLTGQNYGYT
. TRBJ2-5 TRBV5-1 ASRQGTETQY
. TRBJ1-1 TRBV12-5 ASALTGGLNTEAF
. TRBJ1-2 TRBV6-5 ASAQSSTDYGYT
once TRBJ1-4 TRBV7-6 ASSLRTPGEPNEKLF
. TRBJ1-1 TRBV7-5 VRSLTQKTGIEAF
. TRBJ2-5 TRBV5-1 ASSLAGGRGVSQETQY
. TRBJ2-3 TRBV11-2 ASSLVSGADTQY
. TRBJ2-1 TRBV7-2 ASSLLVTQRGYNEQF
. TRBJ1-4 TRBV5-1 ASSFSLRQNEKLF
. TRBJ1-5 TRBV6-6 ASSDRDSNQPQH
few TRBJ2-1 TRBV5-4 ASSLGALSSYNEQF
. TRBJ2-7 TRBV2 ASSERQYTYEQY
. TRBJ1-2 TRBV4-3 ASSPEWEAPNYGYT
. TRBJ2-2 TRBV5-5 ASSQTRGIWAGELF
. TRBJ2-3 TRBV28 ASTWRLVAAGDTQY
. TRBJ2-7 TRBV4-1 ASSPGSTGGYEQY
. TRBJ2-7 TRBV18 ASSPQSLGPYEQY
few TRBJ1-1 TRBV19 ASSAAPVTEAF
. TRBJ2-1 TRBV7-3 ASSLTFRTGDMF
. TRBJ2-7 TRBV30 AWSEGLASYQY